This T cell receptor beta chain emerged from a study of T-cell reconstitution after alpha-beta-depleted transplantation in children. Study results and limitations: Certain patients had high TCRbeta diversity at day 60, and it came from recipient T cells and thymic progenitors that survived. It was reported that alpha-beta T cells came from several hundred expanded graft clones (about two months after transplant).

A TCRbeta library incorporating unique molecular identifiers was prepared. TCRdb passed the PCR reads through MiXCR, listing each CDR3 protein once. The sample has about 58,000 distinct CDR3 sequences, roughly 45% seen once. On this clonotype itself: The antigen is undetermined. A read error may produce the germline difference seen at one junction end.

The receptor was isolated from a male patient aged 10 to 17 who had a stem cell transplant for acute lymphoblastic leukemia, so the T cells may come from the graft donor. The source was PBMCs, mostly from graft donor cells, collected 360 days after TCRalphabeta/CD19-depleted stem cell transplant.

The chain's CDR3 is CASCLAPGYYGSSYNEQFF. CDR3 coding DNA: TGTGCCAGCTGTTTAGCGCCGGGCTATTACGGAAGCTCCTACAATGAGCAGTTCTTC. This chain joins TRBV12-3 or TRBV12-4 and TRBJ2-1; possible D gene TRBD2, 5 bases. The CDR3 has 19 residues.